Presented here are 31 T cell receptor beta chains from one specimen sequenced in a study of blood T cell repertoires in COVID-19. Sequencing used immunoSEQ multiplex PCR; TCRdb keeps in-frame clones, though not all of them. The sample records roughly 130,000 clones, more than 60% being singletons. Sequenced sample: peripheral blood. These receptors originate from an older man with acute or convalescent COVID-19.

In nucleotides, the CDR3 is TGTGCCAGCAGCCGAGACAGGGGAGTCGGCAATGAGCAGTTCTTC. Protein product: CASSRDRGVGNEQFF. The chain carries TRBV7-7 and TRBJ2-1; TRBD1 agrees at 8 bases. The CDR3 runs to 15 residues. CDR1 is SSHAT and CDR2 is FNYEAQ in the germline V gene (reference sequence). The junction had 9 bases not matched to a gene; V was cut back by 5 bases and J by 6 bases.

The rearrangement uses TRBV19 and TRBJ2-1; perhaps TRBD1 as D (6 bases). Trimming cost V 1 base and J 6 bases, with 16 bases left between them. In germline, CDR1 is LNHDA, CDR2 SQIVND (reference sequence). This CDR3 spans 16 amino acids. This chain's CDR3 is CASSIAPTQGSNEQFF. The CDR3 region has the DNA TGTGCCAGTAGTATAGCCCCAACTCAGGGGAGCAATGAGCAGTTCTTC.

This clone was detected only once. CDR3 nucleotides: TGCGCCAGCAGCTATGGGGTCCGGGAACCCCTCCACTTT. Translated, it gives CASSYGVREPLHF. The chain combines TRBV5-1 with TRBJ1-6; no definite D call. The CDR3 length is 13 residues. Trimming cost V 3 bases and J 12 bases, with 13 bases left between them. Germline V gene data show CDR1 as SGHRS and CDR2 as YFSETQ.

This clone was seen a few times. The chain combines TRBV18 with TRBJ2-2; D might be TRBD2 (5 bases). The CDR3 length is 16 residues. Germline V gene sequence: CDR1 KGHSH, CDR2 LQKENI. V was clipped by 2 bases and J by 6 bases, with 16 bases between them. In DNA form, the CDR3 reads TGTGCCAGCTCACCAAGCGCTAGCCTTGGACCCGGGGAGCTGTTTTTT. The encoded protein is CASSPSASLGPGELFF. The variable domain in full, with the rest retrieved from reference TRBV18 and TRBJ2-2, is NAGVMQNPRHLVRRRGQEARLRCSPMKGHSHVYWYRQLPEEGLKFMVYLQKENIIDESGMPKERFSAEFPKEGPSILRIQQVVRGDSAAYFCASSPSASLGPGELFFGEGSRLTVL.

This chain uses TRBV5-8 with TRBJ2-4, with a possible D match to TRBD1 (6 bases). Germline V gene lookup returns CDR1 SGHTS and CDR2 YDEGEE. Trimming pared 2 bases from V and 7 bases from J, leaving 16 bases between. The CDR3 is 15 residues long. The CDR3, as DNA: TGTGCCAGCAGCTTTAACAGGGTAAATTGGAACATTCAGTACTTC. This encodes CASSFNRVNWNIQYF.

V is TRBV5-1 and J is TRBJ2-7; 8 nucleotides line up with TRBD2. V lost 3 bases, J lost 0 bases, and 11 bases stayed unmatched. Germline CDR1 SGHRS, CDR2 YFSETQ. The length of the CDR3 is 17 residues. CDR3 amino acids: CASSSTIAGPSSYEQYF. The CDR3 nucleotides read TGCGCCAGCAGCTCGACTATAGCGGGGCCGAGCTCCTACGAGCAGTACTTC.

V gene TRBV13 combines with J gene TRBJ2-5; D is unresolved. The ends were cut back, 2 bases at V and 2 bases at J, with 3 bases in the middle. Germline loops: CDR1 PRHDT, CDR2 FYEKMQ (reference sequence). The CDR3 runs to 12 residues. This CDR3 is CASSLQQETQYF. The CDR3 region has the DNA TGTGCCAGCAGCTTACAACAAGAGACCCAGTACTTC.

This clone appeared a single time. CDR3 sequence (DNA): TGTGCCACCAGTGGCCGACAGGGGTGGTCCTACAATGAGCAGTTCTTC. Its protein product is CATSGRQGWSYNEQFF. V is TRBV24-1 and J is TRBJ2-1; TRBD1 matches 8 bases. This CDR3 spans 16 amino acids. Germline trimming cut 5 bases from V and 1 base from J; bases unmatched to any gene: 6. The germline V gene has CDR1 KGHDR and CDR2 SFDVKD.

This chain connects TRBV25-1 to TRBJ1-2; TRBD1 matches at 7 bases. The junction had 5 bases not matched to a gene; V was cut back by 4 bases and J by 6 bases. The length of the CDR3 is 13 residues. Germline V gives CDR1 MGHDK, CDR2 SYGVNS. CDR3 amino acids: CASSVGTADGYTF. The CDR3 region has the DNA TGTGCCAGCAGTGTGGGGACAGCCGATGGCTACACCTTC.

This chain uses TRBV5-5 with TRBJ2-4, with TRBD2 identical over 12 bases. The junction had 6 bases not matched to a gene; V was cut back by 0 bases and J by 14 bases. Germline CDR1 and CDR2: SGHKS and YYEKEE (reference sequence). The CDR3 has 14 amino acids. In nucleotides, the CDR3 is TGTGCCAGCAGCTTGGGACTAGCGGGGGTTGGGGAGTACTTC. The encoded protein is CASSLGLAGVGEYF.

The rearrangement joins TRBV4-2 to TRBJ2-5; the D gene is possibly TRBD2 (5 bases). V was pared by 0 bases and J by 5 bases, with 13 bases between. This CDR3 has 15 residues. Germline values: CDR1 LGHNA, CDR2 YNFKEQ. The CDR3: CASSQEEGSGETQYF. The CDR3 DNA is TGTGCCAGCAGCCAAGAAGAGGGCAGTGGGGAGACCCAGTACTTC.

This clone appeared once. The V call is TRBV6-5, the J call TRBJ1-1, with D possibly being TRBD1 (5 bases). Trimming shortened V by 6 bases and J by 0 bases, and 14 bases separated the two germline ends. This CDR3 is built from 15 residues. Germline V gene sequence: CDR1 MNHEY, CDR2 SVGAGI. The CDR3 reads CASRRDWTMNTEAFF. CDR3 DNA: TGTGCCAGCAGGAGGGACTGGACTATGAACACTGAAGCTTTCTTT.

The chain links TRBV6-5 to TRBJ1-1; D may be TRBD1 (6 bases). The length of the CDR3 is 12 residues. CDR1 is MNHEY and CDR2 is SVGAGI in the germline V gene. Trimming pared 8 bases from V and 12 bases from J, leaving 19 bases between. The CDR3 spells CASAPGGPATFF. In DNA form, the CDR3 reads TGTGCCAGCGCCCCGGGGGGGCCGGCAACTTTCTTT.

The rearrangement joins TRBV18 to TRBJ1-2; a weak D match, TRBD1 (5 bases). CDR1 is KGHSH and CDR2 is LQKENI in the germline V gene. V lost 6 bases and J 0 bases, leaving 8 bases between the germline ends. The CDR3 extends over 13 amino acids. Written as DNA, the CDR3 is TGTGCCAGCTCCCCGGACACTAACTATGGCTACACCTTC. Translating it yields CASSPDTNYGYTF.

The V and J genes are TRBV19 and TRBJ2-2, with D maybe TRBD2 (5 bases). Germline V CDR1 and CDR2: LNHDA, SQIVND (reference sequence). The CDR3 extends over 14 amino acids. Trimming cost V 7 bases and J 2 bases, with 11 bases left between them. This CDR3 is CASNGEGNTGELFF. Written as DNA, the CDR3 is TGTGCCAGTAACGGGGAAGGAAACACCGGGGAGCTGTTTTTT.

The chain carries TRBV6-2 or TRBV6-3 and TRBJ1-1; the match to TRBD1 covers 7 bases. J was trimmed by 0 bases and V by 5 bases; bases with no gene match: 18. CDR1 MNHEY and CDR2 SVGEGT come from the germline V gene. The CDR3 contains 19 residues. The CDR3 here is CASSHDGRQGQSLNTEAFF. The CDR3 nucleotides read TGTGCCAGCAGTCACGATGGGCGACAGGGCCAAAGTCTGAACACTGAAGCTTTCTTT.

This clone was observed a single time. The rearrangement links TRBV2 to TRBJ2-7, with D maybe TRBD1 (6 bases). The CDR3 consists of 14 residues. Germline V gene sequence: CDR1 SNHLY, CDR2 FYNNEI. V lost 6 bases and J 0 bases, leaving 12 bases between the germline ends. The CDR3 region has the DNA TGTGCCAGCAGAAACCGGGACATCTCCTACGAGCAGTACTTC. It specifies CASRNRDISYEQYF.

The V gene is TRBV7-2, the J gene TRBJ2-5; TRBD2 is a possible D gene (5 bases). With 4 bases removed from V and 5 bases from J, the gap between germline ends came to 11 bases. The CDR3 runs 13 residues. CDR1 is SGHTA and CDR2 is FQGNSA in the germline V gene. DNA for the CDR3: TGTGCCAGCAGCTCCCAAGGAGGCGAGACCCAGTACTTC. Encoded protein: CASSSQGGETQYF.

The V gene is TRBV7-8, the J gene TRBJ2-1, with D unclear. The CDR3 is made up of 13 amino acids. Germline V CDR1 and CDR2: SGHVS, FQNEAQ. V was cut by 5 bases and J by 8 bases, with 13 bases left in between. DNA for the CDR3: TGTGCCAGCAGCCTAGGCGAAGTCCATGAGCAGTTCTTC. This gives the protein CASSLGEVHEQFF.

CDR3 loop: CTSSQTSGAYNEQFF. The CDR3 DNA sequence: TGCACCAGCAGCCAGACTAGCGGGGCATACAATGAGCAGTTCTTC. This chain uses TRBV1 with TRBJ2-1; TRBD2, the table's D call, lacks a check against the DNA. TRBV1 is a listed pseudogene. The CDR3 consists of 15 residues.

The rearrangement links TRBV28 to TRBJ1-1, with D hard to call. The CDR3 extends over 13 amino acids. Germline CDR1 and CDR2: MDHEN and SYDVKM. V gave up 6 bases and J gave up 0 bases, with 8 bases separating them. The CDR3 loop reads CASRETLNTEAFF. CDR3 bases: TGTGCCAGCAGGGAGACTCTGAACACTGAAGCTTTCTTT.

A few counts support this clone. The chain is built from TRBV4-3 and TRBJ1-1; tentative D call: TRBD1 (5 bases). The CDR3 contains 12 residues. The V end was cut by 0 bases, the J end by 10 bases, with 9 bases between. The germline gives CDR1 LGHNA, CDR2 YSLEER. The CDR3 DNA reads TGCGCCAGCAGCCAAGACAGGGCGGCAGCTTTCTTT. Its translation: CASSQDRAAAFF.

The J gene is TRBJ2-7, the V gene TRBV7-2, with 7 nucleotides matching TRBD1. Germline assignment: CDR1 SGHTA and CDR2 FQGNSA. The ends lost 1 base at V and 4 bases at J; junction bases unmatched: 1. CDR3 size: 13 residues. CDR3 amino acids: CASSLEQGYEQYF. The DNA of the CDR3 is TGTGCCAGCAGCTTAGAACAGGGGTACGAGCAGTACTTC.

This clone has only a few counts. The rearrangement uses TRBV5-1 and TRBJ1-1; 8 positions match TRBD1. J gave up 1 base and V 3 bases, and 2 bases lay outside the gene matches. CDR1 is SGHRS and CDR2 is YFSETQ in the germline V gene. The CDR3 loop spans 14 amino acids. The CDR3 nucleotides are TGCGCCAGCAGCTCACAGGGGGGGAACACTGAAGCTTTCTTT. The encoded protein is CASSSQGGNTEAFF. The variable domain in full, completed from reference TRBV5-1 and TRBJ1-1, reads KAGVTQTPRYLIKTRGQQVTLSCSPISGHRSVSWYQQTPGQGLQFLFEYFSETQRNKGNFPGRFSGRQFSNSRSEMNVSTLELGDSALYLCASSSQGGNTEAFFGQGTRLTVV.

This chain joins TRBV5-6 and TRBJ1-5; 9 bases line up with TRBD1. V lost 0 bases to trimming and J lost 3 bases; unmatched junction nucleotides: 1. Looked up from germline, CDR1 is SGHDT and CDR2 is YYEEEE. The CDR3 is made up of 15 amino acids. The CDR3 here is CASSLGTGDNQPQHF. Here the CDR3 DNA reads TGTGCCAGCAGCTTGGGGACAGGGGACAATCAGCCCCAGCATTTT.

V usage is TRBV5-1 and J usage is TRBJ2-7; possible D gene TRBD1, 6 bases. The CDR3 runs 14 residues. Trimming removed 0 bases from V and 5 bases from J, with 12 bases in between. Germline CDR1 is SGHRS and CDR2 is YFSETQ. The CDR3 nucleotides are TGCGCCAGCAGCTTGGGTCTCAGGGGCCACGAGCAGTACTTC. This sequence encodes CASSLGLRGHEQYF.

V gene TRBV2 combines with J gene TRBJ2-1; 8 bases fit TRBD2. V gave up 4 bases and J gave up 3 bases; unmatched junction bases: 5. The CDR3 is 15 residues long. CDR1 and CDR2 from the germline V gene are SNHLY and FYNNEI. This CDR3 is CASSVDSGGYNEQFF. CDR3 coding DNA: TGTGCCAGCAGTGTGGACAGCGGGGGCTACAATGAGCAGTTCTTC.

The genes are TRBV3-1 (or the pseudogene TRBV3-2) and TRBJ2-1, with 9 nucleotides matching TRBD2. Germline V gene data show CDR1 as LGHDT and CDR2 as YNNKEL (reference sequence). V gave up 1 base and J gave up 3 bases; unmatched junction bases: 1. The CDR3 is 15 amino acids. DNA for the CDR3: TGTGCCAGCAGCCAAGGGACTAGCGACTACAATGAGCAGTTCTTC. This gives the protein CASSQGTSDYNEQFF.

The rearrangement joins TRBV6-5 to TRBJ1-4; D is perhaps TRBD1 (5 bases). Germline assignment: CDR1 MNHEY and CDR2 SVGAGI. The CDR3 length is 15 residues. V was pared by 2 bases and J by 1 base, with 8 bases between. CDR3 nucleotide sequence: TGTGCCAGCAGTTACGGGGGGGGAACTAATGAAAAACTGTTTTTT. Residues: CASSYGGGTNEKLFF.

The rearrangement uses TRBV28 and TRBJ1-2; weak D call: TRBD1 (5 bases). There are 12 residues in the CDR3. CDR1 and CDR2 (germline): MDHEN, SYDVKM. The V end was cut by 3 bases, the J end by 6 bases, with 8 bases between. The CDR3 nucleotides read TGTGCCAGCAGTTTCACCAGGGATGGCTACACCTTC. Amino acid sequence: CASSFTRDGYTF.

This clone was seen a handful of times. The rearrangement joins TRBV2 to TRBJ1-1, with 8 bases aligning to TRBD1. V dropped 5 bases and J dropped 4; count of bases not matched to a gene: 6. Germline CDR1 reads SNHLY; CDR2 reads FYNNEI. The CDR3 runs 14 residues. CDR3 protein: CASSLQGEGTEAFF. Written as DNA, the CDR3 is TGTGCCAGCAGTCTACAGGGGGAGGGCACTGAAGCTTTCTTT.